A single sample is the source of the 31 T cell receptor beta chains below, sequenced in a study of cytomegalovirus exposure and HLA in healthy donors. The PCR ran on 60 Vbeta and 13 Jbeta primers. Some clones are missing from TCRdb's copy, which holds only in-frame ones; the method was immunoSEQ multiplex PCR. The data hold some 100,000 clones, with 84% observed a single time. The sample comprised PBMCs. The origin of the receptors is a woman between 18 and 29 years old in good health and CMV-seronegative.

As to this clone: One end of the junction is discordant with germline, which a read error may explain. J is TRBJ2-5 and V is TRBV7-7; tentative D call: TRBD2 (5 bases). This CDR3 contains 13 residues. Germline assignment: CDR1 SSHAT and CDR2 FNYEAQ (reference sequence). This chain's CDR3 is CASSSTRFETQYF. As DNA, the CDR3 is TGTGCTAGCAGCTCAACTAGATTTGAGACCCAGTACTTC.

J is TRBJ1-6 and V is TRBV2, with 8 bases matching TRBD1. Germline CDR1 and CDR2: SNHLY and FYNNEI. The V and J ends lost 6 bases and 0 bases, in that order; junction bases with no gene match: 7. The CDR3 contains 17 residues. CDR3 loop: CASRLTGGYSYNSPLHF. CDR3 in DNA: TGTGCCAGCAGACTCACAGGGGGGTACTCCTATAATTCACCCCTCCACTTT.

The chain joins TRBV19 to TRBJ2-5; tentative D call: TRBD2 (5 bases). The CDR3 contains 15 residues. Germline CDR1 reads LNHDA; CDR2 reads SQIVND (reference sequence). The V end was cut by 3 bases, the J end by 5 bases, with 16 bases between. The chain's CDR3 is CASSISGSGEETQYF. The CDR3 nucleotides read TGTGCCAGTAGTATTTCGGGATCAGGAGAGGAGACCCAGTACTTC.

The chain is built from TRBV5-4 and TRBJ2-7, with D maybe TRBD2 (6 bases). This CDR3 spans 16 amino acids. The germline V gene encodes CDR1 SGHNT and CDR2 YYREEE (reference sequence). Trimming left V 0 bases short and J 0 bases short, with 13 bases between. The CDR3 protein is CASSLDGGASSYEQYF. CDR3 nucleotide sequence: TGTGCCAGCAGCTTGGATGGAGGGGCAAGCTCCTACGAGCAGTACTTC.

The chain combines TRBV5-6 with TRBJ1-1; 8 positions agree with TRBD1. CDR1 is SGHDT and CDR2 is YYEEEE in the germline V gene. The CDR3 runs 15 residues. V was pared by 2 bases and J by 2 bases, with 5 bases of the junction left unmatched. The CDR3 sequence: CASSFRDRRNTEAFF. As DNA, the CDR3 is TGTGCCAGCAGCTTTCGGGACAGGCGAAACACTGAAGCTTTCTTT.

This chain connects TRBV28 to TRBJ1-6; D ambiguous. The CDR3 totals 12 residues. The germline gives CDR1 MDHEN, CDR2 SYDVKM. Trimming left V 2 bases short and J 14 bases short, with 10 bases between. The CDR3 DNA sequence: TGTGCCAGCAGTTTAAGCCCCTTGGCCCTCCACTTT. This gives the protein CASSLSPLALHF.

This chain joins TRBV19 and TRBJ2-7; TRBD2 matches at 8 bases. The junction had 8 bases not matched to a gene; V was cut back by 5 bases and J by 5 bases. Germline-derived CDR1 and CDR2 are LNHDA and SQIVND (reference sequence). This CDR3 is 14 amino acids long. CDR3 coding DNA: TGTGCCAGTAGTCCCACGCAGACTAGCGACGAGCAGTACTTC. Encoded protein: CASSPTQTSDEQYF.

The rearrangement links TRBV12-5 to TRBJ2-5; no firm D call. The length of the CDR3 is 12 residues. The germline V gene encodes CDR1 LGHNT and CDR2 FRNRAP. Trimming stripped 6 bases from V and 4 bases from J, with 9 bases between. CDR3 sequence reads: CASGLPLETQYF. The CDR3, as DNA: TGTGCTAGTGGACTACCCCTAGAGACCCAGTACTTC.

The chain employs TRBV28 and TRBJ2-1, with TRBD2 matching 12 bases. This CDR3 has 15 residues. V shed 5 bases and J 9 bases; nucleotides not matched to a gene: 8. CDR1 and CDR2 from the germline V gene are MDHEN and SYDVKM. The CDR3 DNA reads as TGTGCCAGCAGTGAATATTCTAGCGGGAGGGTTGAGCAGTTCTTC. Translating it yields CASSEYSSGRVEQFF.

The DNA of the CDR3 is TGTGCCAGCAGTAATCTGACTAGCGTTCTCTACGAGCAGTACTTC. Translation: CASSNLTSVLYEQYF. This chain uses TRBV27 with TRBJ2-7, with 8 bases matching TRBD2. Germline CDR1 and CDR2: MNHEY and SMNVEV (reference sequence). CDR3 length equals 15 residues. V shed 5 bases, J shed 3 bases, and the junction held 9 bases outside the gene matches.

A remark on this clone: Other DNA variants within this sample encode the same CDR3. V usage is TRBV28 and J usage is TRBJ2-7, with 9 positions matching TRBD1. The CDR3 has 14 amino acids. J was trimmed by 5 bases and V by 0 bases; bases with no gene match: 2. CDR1 MDHEN and CDR2 SYDVKM come from the germline V gene. This chain's CDR3 is CASSLWDRGNEQYF. The CDR3 DNA reads as TGTGCCAGCAGTTTATGGGACAGGGGAAACGAGCAGTACTTC.

The chain combines TRBV28 with TRBJ2-1; TRBD2 might be the D (7 bases). V was trimmed by 10 bases and J by 0 bases, leaving 28 bases between them. From germline, CDR1 is MDHEN and CDR2 SYDVKM. The CDR3 spans 19 residues. CDR3: CATSSVGGASGLSYNEQFF. For the CDR3, the DNA is TGTGCCACTTCCTCCGTTGGGGGGGCTAGCGGACTCTCCTACAATGAGCAGTTCTTC.

V usage is TRBV27 and J usage is TRBJ1-6, with D possibly being TRBD1 (6 bases). The CDR3 covers 13 residues. Trimming removed 9 bases from V and 9 bases from J, with 15 bases in between. Germline V gene data show CDR1 as MNHEY and CDR2 as SMNVEV (reference sequence). The CDR3 sequence: CASRTGSLSPLHF. CDR3 DNA: TGTGCCAGTCGAACAGGGTCTCTTTCACCCCTCCACTTT.

This chain joins TRBV7-9 and TRBJ2-1; 11 bases are a match to TRBD2. The germline gives CDR1 SEHNR, CDR2 FQNEAQ (reference sequence). The junction had 5 bases not matched to a gene; V was cut back by 3 bases and J by 1 base. The CDR3 spans 17 residues. The CDR3 DNA follows: TGTGCCAGCAGCTTTTCTAGCGGGAGGCCATCCTACAATGAGCAGTTCTTC. This sequence encodes CASSFSSGRPSYNEQFF.

V is TRBV7-9 and J is TRBJ2-2; 15 bases are a match to TRBD2. Germline trimming cut 5 bases from V and 6 bases from J; bases unmatched to any gene: 4. The germline V gene encodes CDR1 SEHNR and CDR2 FQNEAQ (reference sequence). This CDR3 spans 16 amino acids. CDR3 region: CASSQGLAGGAGELFF. As DNA, the CDR3 is TGTGCCAGCAGCCAAGGACTAGCGGGGGGGGCCGGGGAGCTGTTTTTT.

The chain is built from TRBV2 and TRBJ1-1; a possible D gene is TRBD1 (5 bases). CDR1 and CDR2 (germline): SNHLY, FYNNEI. V lost 3 bases and J lost 6, with 17 bases in between. The CDR3 totals 15 residues. The CDR3 sequence is CASSDRVRGSAEAFF. CDR3 in DNA: TGTGCCAGCAGTGATCGGGTTCGGGGGTCCGCTGAAGCTTTCTTT.

The chain links TRBV5-4 to TRBJ2-2, with TRBD2 matching over 7 bases. Germline V lookup: CDR1 SGHNT, CDR2 YYREEE (reference sequence). This CDR3 region has 16 residues. V lost 0 bases to trimming and J lost 1 base; unmatched junction nucleotides: 3. In nucleotides, the CDR3 is TGTGCCAGCAGCTTGGAAGAGCGGGAGAACACCGGGGAGCTGTTTTTT. Its protein is CASSLEERENTGELFF.

The rearrangement uses TRBV30 and TRBJ1-5, with 7 nucleotides matching TRBD1. Trimming cost V 0 bases and J 5 bases; bases outside gene matches: 1. CDR1 is GTSNPN and CDR2 is SVGIG in the germline V gene (reference sequence). The CDR3 totals 13 residues. The CDR3 sequence is CAWSVQGDQPQHF. Here the CDR3 DNA reads TGTGCCTGGAGTGTTCAGGGGGATCAGCCCCAGCATTTT.

The genes are TRBV28 and TRBJ2-2; no clear D gene. Germline V lookup: CDR1 MDHEN, CDR2 SYDVKM. Trimming cost V 4 bases and J 6 bases, with 9 bases left between them. The CDR3 length is 13 residues. CDR3 in DNA: TGTGCCAGCAGTTCCTTAGCCCCCGGGGAGCTGTTTTTT. Translated: CASSSLAPGELFF.

This chain uses TRBV4-1 with TRBJ2-5, with D perhaps TRBD1 (5 bases). With 1 base removed from V and 1 base from J, the gap between germline ends came to 16 bases. This CDR3 contains 17 residues. Germline lookup yields CDR1 MGHRA and CDR2 YSYEKL. CDR3 coding DNA: TGCGCCAGCAGCCAAGGAGGTAGAGTGGACATCCAAGAGACCCAGTACTTC. As protein: CASSQGGRVDIQETQYF.

The rearrangement links TRBV5-6 to TRBJ2-5; D perhaps matches TRBD2 (6 bases). The CDR3 consists of 16 residues. The germline V gene encodes CDR1 SGHDT and CDR2 YYEEEE. The germline V and J ends were trimmed by 4 bases and 4 bases, with 20 bases remaining between them. As DNA, the CDR3 is TGTGCCAGCAGCCCTTCTTTGGACTATGTGCGAGAGACCCAGTACTTC. It yields the protein CASSPSLDYVRETQYF.

This clone appeared a single time. The chain carries TRBV11-2 and TRBJ2-3; 7 bases are a match to TRBD2. V lost 2 bases, J lost 5 bases, and 16 bases stayed unmatched. This CDR3 is built from 18 residues. Per germline, CDR1 SGHAT and CDR2 FQNNGV. The CDR3 reads CASSLKTEERDSGDTQYF. The CDR3 nucleotides are TGTGCCAGCAGCTTAAAGACAGAAGAGCGGGATTCTGGAGATACGCAGTATTTT. Looking up the rest from reference TRBV11-2 and TRBJ2-3 gives the full variable domain: EAGVAQSPRYKIIEKRQSVAFWCNPISGHATLYWYQQILGQGPKLLIQFQNNGVVDDSQLPKDRFSAERLKGVDSTLKIQPAKLEDSAVYLCASSLKTEERDSGDTQYFGPGTRLTVL.

This rearrangement joins TRBV7-9 to TRBJ2-7; no clear D gene. V was trimmed by 0 bases and J by 3 bases, leaving 6 bases between them. This CDR3 has 13 amino acids. From germline, CDR1 is SEHNR and CDR2 FQNEAQ (reference sequence). CDR3 nucleotide sequence: TGTGCCAGCAGCTTAGCGCAGGTCTACGAGCAGTACTTC. Encoded protein: CASSLAQVYEQYF.

This clone occurred a few times. V is TRBV6-6 and J is TRBJ2-7, with D possibly TRBD2 on 6 matching bases. The germline V gene encodes CDR1 MNHNY and CDR2 SVGAGI (reference sequence). This CDR3 contains 16 residues. V lost 0 bases, J lost 4 bases, and 16 bases lay in between. The CDR3 nucleotides read TGTGCCAGCAGTTACTCGATGACGGGGACTGCATACGAGCAGTACTTC. This gives the protein CASSYSMTGTAYEQYF.

This clone appeared a few times. This chain uses TRBV21-1 with TRBJ1-5; TRBD1 is the table's D call, not checked against the DNA. TRBV21-1 is a documented pseudogene. This CDR3 contains 16 residues. The CDR3 DNA follows: TGTGCCCGATCTAGGTACAACGGGACAGACAATCAGCCCCAGCATTTT. This translates into CARSRYNGTDNQPQHF.

V usage is TRBV7-9 and J usage is TRBJ1-1; D gene uncertain. Germline CDR1 SEHNR, CDR2 FQNEAQ (reference sequence). The V end was cut by 1 base, the J end by 7 bases, with 7 bases between. The CDR3 is made up of 12 amino acids. In DNA form, the CDR3 reads TGTGCCAGCAGCTTAGGGGGAGATGAAGCTTTCTTT. It yields the protein CASSLGGDEAFF.

This clone was recorded a few times. The chain employs TRBV25-1 and TRBJ2-2, with a tentative D call TRBD2 (5 bases). V shed 5 bases and J shed 2 bases, with 12 bases lying between them. CDR3 length: 15 residues. The germline CDR1 and CDR2 sequences are MGHDK and SYGVNS. The CDR3 coding sequence is TGTGCCAGCAGTCCTATCCGGGGAAACACCGGGGAGCTGTTTTTT. Translating gives CASSPIRGNTGELFF. The variable domain in full, completed from reference TRBV25-1 and TRBJ2-2, reads EADIYQTPRYLVIGTGKKITLECSQTMGHDKMYWYQQDPGMELHLIHYSYGVNSTEKGDLSSESTVSRIRTEHFPLTLESARPSHTSQYLCASSPIRGNTGELFFGEGSRLTVL.

The CDR3 loop reads CASSPTPFRDSGNEKLFF. DNA of the CDR3: TGTGCCAGCAGCCCGACCCCCTTCCGGGACAGTGGAAATGAAAAACTGTTTTTT. V gene TRBV11-2 combines with J gene TRBJ1-4, with 7 bases matching TRBD1. Germline loops: CDR1 SGHAT, CDR2 FQNNGV. Trimming at V came to 5 bases and at J to 5 bases, leaving 17 bases not matched to a gene. The CDR3 has 18 amino acids.

The chain employs TRBV7-2 and TRBJ2-1; TRBD2 agrees at 7 bases. The CDR3 has 13 amino acids. The junction had 0 bases not matched to a gene; V was cut back by 0 bases and J by 7 bases. Germline CDR1 and CDR2: SGHTA and FQGNSA. This chain's CDR3 is CASSLARGNEQFF. CDR3 nucleotide sequence: TGTGCCAGCAGCTTAGCGCGGGGGAATGAGCAGTTCTTC.

The rearrangement links TRBV4-1 to TRBJ2-7, with 10 bases identical to TRBD1. V was pared by 4 bases and J by 1 base, with 4 bases of the junction left unmatched. The CDR3 is 15 amino acids. Germline V gene data show CDR1 as MGHRA and CDR2 as YSYEKL. CDR3 amino acids: CASSPGQGGSYEQYF. CDR3 sequence (DNA): TGCGCCAGCAGCCCCGGACAGGGGGGATCCTACGAGCAGTACTTC.

The chain links TRBV5-1 to TRBJ2-3, with D possibly being TRBD2 (5 bases). The CDR3 covers 14 residues. The V gene lost 4 bases and the J gene lost 1 base, with 10 bases spanning the gap. Germline V gene lookup returns CDR1 SGHRS and CDR2 YFSETQ. In DNA form, the CDR3 reads TGCGCCAGCAGCGGGGAGACACGCACAGATACGCAGTATTTT. Translated: CASSGETRTDTQYF.